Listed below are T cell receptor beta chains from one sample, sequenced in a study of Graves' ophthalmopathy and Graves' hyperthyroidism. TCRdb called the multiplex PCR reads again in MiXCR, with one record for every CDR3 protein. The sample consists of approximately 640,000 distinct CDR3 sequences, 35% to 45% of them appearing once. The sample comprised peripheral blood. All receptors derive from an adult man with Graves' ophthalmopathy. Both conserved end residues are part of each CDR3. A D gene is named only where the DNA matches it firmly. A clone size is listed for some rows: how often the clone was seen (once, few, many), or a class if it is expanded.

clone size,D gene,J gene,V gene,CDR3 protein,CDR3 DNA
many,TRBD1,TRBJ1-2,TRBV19,CASQPPGQGGYGYTF,TGTGCCAGTCAACCTCCGGGACAGGGAGGCTATGGCTACACCTTC
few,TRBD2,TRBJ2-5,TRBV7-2,CASSLRGGGLADPRGRETQYF,TGTGCCAGCAGCCTCCGTGGGGGAGGACTAGCGGACCCCCGGGGGAGAGAGACCCAGTACTTC
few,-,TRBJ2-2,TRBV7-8,CASSLVSAGARTGELFF,TGTGCCAGCAGCTTAGTATCGGCGGGCGCGCGGACCGGGGAGCTGTTTTTT
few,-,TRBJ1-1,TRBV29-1,CSGTGANTEAFF,TGCAGCGGAACCGGGGCGAACACTGAAGCTTTCTTT
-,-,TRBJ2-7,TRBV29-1,CSVSAGQDGQYF,TGCAGCGTTTCGGCAGGTCAGGATGGGCAGTACTTC
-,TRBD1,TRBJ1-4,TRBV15,CATSGDRTATNEKLFF,TGTGCCACCAGCGGGGACAGGACAGCAACTAATGAAAAACTGTTTTTT
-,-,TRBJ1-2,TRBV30,CAWTAGNYGYTF,TGTGCCTGGACAGCGGGGAACTATGGCTACACCTTC
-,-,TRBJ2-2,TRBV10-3,CASSNREVDTGELFF,TGTGCCAGCAGCAACAGGGAGGTGGACACCGGGGAGCTGTTTTTT
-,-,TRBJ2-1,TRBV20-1,CSARIAATYNEQFF,TGCAGTGCTAGAATAGCGGCCACCTACAATGAGCAGTTCTTC
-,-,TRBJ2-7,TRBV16,CASSPPAQAPAEQYF,TGTGCCAGCAGCCCCCCCGCCCAGGCACCGGCCGAGCAGTACTTC
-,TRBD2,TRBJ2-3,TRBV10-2,CASSGGGSTDTQYF,TGCGCCAGCAGTGGGGGGGGTAGCACAGATACGCAGTATTTT
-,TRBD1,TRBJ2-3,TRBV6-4,CASRDRGREDTQYF,TGTGCCAGCAGGGACAGGGGGCGCGAAGATACGCAGTATTTT
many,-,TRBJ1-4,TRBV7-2,CASRGQINEKLFF,TGTGCCAGCCGCGGACAGATTAATGAAAAACTGTTTTTT
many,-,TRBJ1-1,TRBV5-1,CASSLAGGANTEAFF,TGCGCCAGCAGCTTGGCCGGCGGGGCGAACACTGAAGCTTTCTTT
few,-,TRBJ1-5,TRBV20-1,CSATNANQPQHF,TGCAGTGCTACCAACGCCAATCAGCCCCAGCATTTT
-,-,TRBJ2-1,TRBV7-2,CAILGHTNEQFF,TGTGCCATCCTCGGGCACACCAATGAGCAGTTCTTC
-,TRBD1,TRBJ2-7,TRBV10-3,CATRGQFSSYEQYF,TGTGCCACCAGGGGGCAATTCTCCTCCTACGAGCAGTACTTC
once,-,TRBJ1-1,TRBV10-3,CAISEGPGQNTEAFF,TGTGCCATCAGTGAGGGGCCGGGACAGAACACTGAAGCTTTCTTT
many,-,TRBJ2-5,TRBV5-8,CASSLTSQETQYF,TGTGCCAGCAGCTTGACGAGCCAAGAGACCCAGTACTTC
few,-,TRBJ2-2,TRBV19,CASVWNTGELFF,TGTGCCAGTGTATGGAACACCGGGGAGCTGTTTTTT
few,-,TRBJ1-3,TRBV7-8,CASSQDSLGATGNTIYF,TGTGCCAGCAGCCAAGACTCTCTTGGGGCCACTGGAAACACCATATATTTT
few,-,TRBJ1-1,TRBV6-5,CASSYSRGGTEAFF,TGTGCCAGCAGTTACTCGAGAGGGGGCACTGAAGCTTTCTTT
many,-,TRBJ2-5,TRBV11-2,CASSELGQNNQETQYF,TGTGCCAGCAGCGAGCTGGGACAAAACAACCAAGAGACCCAGTACTTC
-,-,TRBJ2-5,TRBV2,CASSEMDGRETQYF,TGTGCCAGCAGCGAAATGGACGGGAGAGAGACCCAGTACTTC
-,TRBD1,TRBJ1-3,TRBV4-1,CASSQDPGTGSGDTIYF,TGCGCCAGCAGCCAAGATCCTGGGACAGGCTCTGGAGACACCATATATTTT
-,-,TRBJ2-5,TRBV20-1,CSVEDLASQETQYF,TGCAGCGTTGAAGATCTGGCGTCCCAAGAGACCCAGTACTTC
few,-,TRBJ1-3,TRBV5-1,CASRSDSTSGNTIYF,TGCGCCAGCAGATCCGACAGTACCTCTGGAAACACCATATATTTT
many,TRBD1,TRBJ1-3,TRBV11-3,CASRRDRGPGNTIYF,TGTGCCAGCAGACGGGACAGGGGACCTGGAAACACCATATATTTT
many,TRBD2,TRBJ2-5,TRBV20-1,CSAETSGHQETQYF,TGCAGTGCGGAAACTAGCGGGCACCAAGAGACCCAGTACTTC
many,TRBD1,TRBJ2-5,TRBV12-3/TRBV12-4,CASAPGQGKETQYF,TGTGCCAGCGCGCCGGGACAGGGAAAAGAGACCCAGTACTTC
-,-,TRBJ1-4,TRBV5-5,CASSPGGDGEKLFF,TGTGCCAGCAGCCCGGGCGGGGATGGTGAAAAACTGTTTTTT
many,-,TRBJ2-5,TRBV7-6,CASSSSQETQYF,TGTGCCAGCAGCTCATCTCAGGAGACCCAGTACTTC
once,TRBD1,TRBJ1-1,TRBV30,CAWSPSTGRTFF,TGTGCCTGGAGCCCCTCGACAGGGAGAACTTTCTTT
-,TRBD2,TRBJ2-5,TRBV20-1,CSARDSGGGETQYF,TGCAGTGCTAGAGACTCGGGAGGGGGGGAGACCCAGTACTTC
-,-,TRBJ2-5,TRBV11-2,CASSLGLDGRETQYF,TGTGCCAGCAGCTTAGGATTAGATGGGAGAGAGACCCAGTACTTC
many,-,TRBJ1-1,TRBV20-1,CSAVRGMNTEAFF,TGCAGTGCTGTGAGAGGGATGAACACTGAAGCTTTCTTT
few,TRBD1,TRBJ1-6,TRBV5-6,CASSLLTGQTNSPLHF,TGTGCCAGCAGCTTATTAACGGGACAGACCAATTCACCCCTCCACTTT
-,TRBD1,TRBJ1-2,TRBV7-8,CAIDRGLGETSNYYGYTF,TGTGCCATTGACAGGGGCCTAGGGGAGACGTCAAATTACTACGGCTACACCTTC
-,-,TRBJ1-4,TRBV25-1,CASSLGPGHPEKLFF,TGTGCCAGCAGTTTGGGGCCGGGACATCCGGAAAAACTGTTTTTT
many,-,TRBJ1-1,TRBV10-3,CAIRGGGYGAEAFF,TGTGCCATCAGGGGAGGCGGGTATGGGGCTGAAGCTTTCTTT
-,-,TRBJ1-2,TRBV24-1,CATSDPEGKDGYTF,TGTGCCACCAGTGATCCTGAGGGGAAAGATGGCTACACCTTC
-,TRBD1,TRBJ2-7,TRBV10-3,CAVSGQDQYF,TGTGCCGTATCGGGACAGGACCAGTACTTC
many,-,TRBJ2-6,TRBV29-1,CSVEDRISGANVLTF,TGCAGCGTTGAAGATCGAATCTCCGGGGCCAACGTCCTGACTTTC
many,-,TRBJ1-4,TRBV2,CASSGQVATNEKLFF,TGTGCCAGCAGTGGACAGGTTGCAACTAATGAAAAACTGTTTTTT
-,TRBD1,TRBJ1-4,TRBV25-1,CASSGQGHPEKLFF,TGTGCCAGCAGTGGACAGGGACATCCGGAAAAACTGTTTTTT
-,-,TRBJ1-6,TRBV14,CAWSVPVYNSPLHF,TGTGCCTGGAGTGTACCGGTGTATAATTCACCCCTCCACTTT
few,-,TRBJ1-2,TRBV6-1,CASSGFQLGDNYGYTF,TGTGCCAGCAGTGGATTCCAGCTGGGAGATAACTATGGCTACACCTTC
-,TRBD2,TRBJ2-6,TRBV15,CATSPKRGDSGANVLTF,TGTGCCACCAGCCCGAAACGGGGGGACTCTGGGGCCAACGTCCTGACTTTC
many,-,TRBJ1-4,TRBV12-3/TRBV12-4,CASSDLAQNEKLFF,TGTGCCAGCAGTGACCTGGCCCAAAATGAAAAACTGTTTTTT
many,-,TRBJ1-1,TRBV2,CASSDQRMNTEAFF,TGTGCCAGCAGTGACCAACGGATGAACACTGAAGCTTTCTTT
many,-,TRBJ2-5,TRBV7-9,CASSLGPGYQETQYF,TGTGCCAGCAGCTTAGGGCCGGGGTACCAAGAGACCCAGTACTTC
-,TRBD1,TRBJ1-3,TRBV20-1,CSAGTGENTIYF,TGCAGTGCTGGGACAGGGGAAAACACCATATATTTT
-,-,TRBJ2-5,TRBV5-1,CASSKTVEGTQYF,TGCGCCAGCAGCAAGACGGTTGAAGGGACCCAGTACTTC
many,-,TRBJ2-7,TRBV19,CASSTGRNEQYF,TGTGCCAGTAGTACGGGGCGGAACGAGCAGTACTTC
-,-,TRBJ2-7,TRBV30,CAYSSGVAYEQYF,TGTGCCTACTCCTCAGGGGTGGCGTACGAGCAGTACTTC
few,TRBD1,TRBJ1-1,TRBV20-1,CSALGQGALRHTEAFF,TGCAGTGCCCTGGGACAGGGGGCCCTACGGCACACTGAAGCTTTCTTT
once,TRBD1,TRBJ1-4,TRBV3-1,CASAQGAPEKLFF,TGTGCCAGCGCACAGGGGGCGCCTGAAAAACTGTTTTTT
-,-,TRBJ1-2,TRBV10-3,CAISGGANYGYTF,TGTGCCATCAGCGGGGGGGCGAACTATGGCTACACCTTC
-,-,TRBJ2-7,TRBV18,CASSSVTNEQYF,TGTGCCAGCTCATCCGTGACTAACGAGCAGTACTTC